The 27 T cell receptor beta chains below come from one sample, sequenced in a study of Ad26.COV2.S vaccination and SARS-CoV-2 variants. Data came from immunoSEQ multiplex PCR; TCRdb stores just in-frame clones and leaves some out. The data hold 350,000 to 500,000 clones, with 80% to 95% observed a single time. Noted treatment: roughly 20 received Ad26.COV2.S at low or high dose, single or two shots; 5 received placebo; per-sample allocation not given. Sample collection was performed on day 63 after the first vaccine or placebo injection. The sequencing here drew on peripheral blood, taken in a trial of Ad26.COV2.S vaccine versus placebo. The receptors here all came from a person between 18 and 60 years old who received the Ad26.COV2.S COVID-19 vaccine or a placebo.

The chain recombines TRBV3-1 (or the pseudogene TRBV3-2) with TRBJ2-1; D is unclear. This CDR3 is built from 17 residues. V was trimmed by 0 bases and J by 0 bases, leaving 12 bases between them. The germline V gene has CDR1 LGHDT and CDR2 YNNKEL (reference sequence). The CDR3 DNA reads as TGTGCCAGCAGCCAAGAGTTGGGTCGCGTCTCCTACAATGAGCAGTTCTTC. Its protein is CASSQELGRVSYNEQFF.

The chain has TRBV9 and TRBJ1-6; perhaps TRBD1 as D (5 bases). V was pared by 0 bases and J by 14 bases, with 12 bases between. The CDR3 is 13 amino acids. CDR1 SGDLS and CDR2 YYNGEE come from the germline V gene. CDR3 bases: TGTGCCAGCAGCGTAGTCGGGGGGGGATCCCTCCACTTT. Translating it yields CASSVVGGGSLHF.

The chain uses TRBV19 and TRBJ1-4; D might be TRBD1 (6 bases). There are 12 residues in the CDR3. Trimming removed 3 bases at V and 14 bases at J, with 13 bases between. Germline V gene lookup returns CDR1 LNHDA and CDR2 SQIVND (reference sequence). CDR3 nucleotide sequence: TGTGCCAGTAGTATTGGGGGGCATACGCTGTTTTTT. Its protein is CASSIGGHTLFF.

The chain couples TRBV28 to TRBJ2-7; 7 bases agree with TRBD2. The V gene's germline CDR1 is MDHEN and CDR2 SYDVKM. Trimming took 6 bases from V and 0 from J; bases not matched to a gene: 11. The CDR3 covers 16 residues. The CDR3 coding sequence is TGTGCCAGCAGAGATGACCGGGACTACCTCTCCTACGAGCAGTACTTC. This sequence encodes CASRDDRDYLSYEQYF.

The chain links TRBV7-8 to TRBJ2-2, with D uncertain. Germline CDR1 is SGHVS and CDR2 is FQNEAQ. V gave up 6 bases and J gave up 3 bases, with 8 bases separating them. The CDR3 extends over 13 amino acids. CDR3 sequence: CASRRSYTGELFF. CDR3 in DNA: TGTGCCAGCAGACGGAGCTACACCGGGGAGCTGTTTTTT.

This clone came up a few times. The chain joins TRBV18 to TRBJ2-3; D may be TRBD1 or TRBD2 (5 bases each). The germline V gene encodes CDR1 KGHSH and CDR2 LQKENI. The germline V and J ends were trimmed by 1 base and 5 bases, with 13 bases remaining between them. This CDR3 is 15 amino acids long. DNA for the CDR3: TGTGCCAGCTCACCACTAGGGCAGGGAGAAGATACGCAGTATTTT. It encodes CASSPLGQGEDTQYF.

The CDR3 nucleotides read TGTGCCATCACGCCGGACAGGCCAGGCACAGATACGCAGTATTTT. Its translation: CAITPDRPGTDTQYF. The chain links TRBV10-3 to TRBJ2-3; TRBD1 aligns across 7 bases. Germline CDR1 reads ENHRY; CDR2 reads SYGVKD. Trimming took 7 bases from V and 1 from J; bases not matched to a gene: 8. The CDR3 extends over 15 amino acids.

The chain combines TRBV6-5 with TRBJ1-1, with D uncertain. The CDR3 is made up of 13 amino acids. Germline V lookup: CDR1 MNHEY, CDR2 SVGAGI. The V gene lost 9 bases and the J gene lost 2 bases, with 13 bases spanning the gap. The CDR3 bases are TGTGCCAGTCAGGCCGTCCCAAACACTGAAGCTTTCTTT. It translates to CASQAVPNTEAFF.

The rearrangement joins TRBV11-2 to TRBJ2-1; D is possibly TRBD1 (6 bases). CDR1 is SGHAT, CDR2 FQNNGV, per germline. Trimming shortened V by 1 base and J by 0 bases, and 13 bases separated the two germline ends. The CDR3 spans 17 residues. CDR3: CASSLVTGVGSYNEQFF. CDR3 bases: TGTGCCAGCAGCTTAGTGACAGGCGTAGGCTCCTACAATGAGCAGTTCTTC.

V usage is TRBV6-5 and J usage is TRBJ2-7; 13 nucleotides line up with TRBD2. Germline V gene lookup returns CDR1 MNHEY and CDR2 SVGAGI. V lost 0 bases and J lost 5; bases outside the gene matches: 1. This CDR3 spans 15 amino acids. CDR3 protein: CASSYSGLAGHEQYF. DNA for the CDR3: TGTGCCAGCAGTTACTCGGGACTAGCGGGACACGAGCAGTACTTC.

V usage is TRBV25-1 and J usage is TRBJ1-1; D is possibly TRBD1 (5 bases). CDR1 and CDR2 from the germline V gene are MGHDK and SYGVNS. The V end lost 1 base, the J end lost 4 bases, and 10 bases lay between the germline ends. The length of the CDR3 is 14 residues. The CDR3 reads CASSEFGGSTEAFF. The CDR3 bases are TGTGCCAGCAGTGAATTTGGGGGGAGCACTGAAGCTTTCTTT.

A remark on this clone: This sample includes further DNA sequences coding for the same CDR3. The CDR3 bases are TGCGCCAGCAGCTTGTCCAGGAACACTGAAGCTTTCTTT. This translates into CASSLSRNTEAFF. This chain uses TRBV5-1 with TRBJ1-1, with no clear D. Germline lookup yields CDR1 SGHRS and CDR2 YFSETQ. The germline V and J ends were trimmed by 1 base and 1 base, with 5 bases remaining between them. The CDR3 has 13 amino acids. Variable domain in full (rest from reference TRBV5-1 and TRBJ1-1): KAGVTQTPRYLIKTRGQQVTLSCSPISGHRSVSWYQQTPGQGLQFLFEYFSETQRNKGNFPGRFSGRQFSNSRSEMNVSTLELGDSALYLCASSLSRNTEAFFGQGTRLTVV.

The chain employs TRBV30 and TRBJ2-1; either TRBD1 or TRBD2 may fit D (5 bases each). Germline values: CDR1 GTSNPN, CDR2 SVGIG (reference sequence). The CDR3 is made up of 15 amino acids. The V and J ends lost 0 bases and 6 bases respectively, with 15 bases between them. The CDR3 nucleotides are TGTGCCTGGAGTGTACGGGGCAGGGTTGGCAATGAGCAGTTCTTC. Protein: CAWSVRGRVGNEQFF.

The gene calls are TRBV18 and TRBJ2-5; 12 bases agree with TRBD2. The germline CDR1 and CDR2 sequences are KGHSH and LQKENI. CDR3 length: 16 residues. The V and J ends lost 0 bases and 4 bases, in that order; junction bases with no gene match: 3. The CDR3 region has the DNA TGTGCCAGCTCACCACCGACTAGCGGGAGTGCAGAGACCCAGTACTTC. This codes for CASSPPTSGSAETQYF.

The gene calls are TRBV19 and TRBJ2-1, with D perhaps matching TRBD2 (6 bases). Germline V lookup: CDR1 LNHDA, CDR2 SQIVND (reference sequence). The CDR3 totals 15 residues. V lost 0 bases and J 7 bases, leaving 13 bases between the germline ends. CDR3 coding DNA: TGTGCCAGTAGTATAGATCGGGACTGGGGAAATGAGCAGTTCTTC. The encoded protein is CASSIDRDWGNEQFF.

V and J are TRBV5-4 and TRBJ1-1; D call uncertain. V was shortened by 4 bases and J by 4 bases, with 8 bases between the two germline ends. CDR3 length equals 12 residues. Germline V gene lookup returns CDR1 SGHNT and CDR2 YYREEE (reference sequence). CDR3: CASSNQVTEAFF. The CDR3 DNA reads TGTGCCAGCAGCAACCAGGTCACTGAAGCTTTCTTT.

A note on this clone: Its ends do not fully match the called genes, so a read error is possible. V and J are TRBV19 and TRBJ2-1, with D perhaps matching TRBD1 (6 bases). CDR3 size: 14 residues. The germline V gene has CDR1 LNHDA and CDR2 SQIVND (reference sequence). Written as DNA, the CDR3 is TGTGCGAGTAGCAGGGGCAGCTCCTACAATGAGCAGTTCTTC. As protein: CASSRGSSYNEQFF.

CDR3 in DNA: TGTGCCAGCAGTTTAAGGGGGGGCGGGCAGCCCCAGCATTTT. Its translation: CASSLRGGGQPQHF. The V gene is TRBV28, the J gene TRBJ1-5; D may be TRBD1 (6 bases). The CDR3 is made up of 14 amino acids. The germline V and J ends were trimmed by 2 bases and 7 bases, with 12 bases remaining between them. Germline assignment: CDR1 MDHEN and CDR2 SYDVKM.

This clone was seen once. The rearrangement uses TRBV28 and TRBJ1-2, with D tentatively TRBD1 (6 bases). Germline assignment: CDR1 MDHEN and CDR2 SYDVKM. Between the trimmed V and J ends, which lost 4 bases and 5 bases, there was a span of 17 bases. There are 15 residues in the CDR3. DNA for the CDR3: TGTGCCAGCAGTTATACCGGGACACTCGAATATGGCTACACCTTC. It encodes CASSYTGTLEYGYTF.

The chain employs TRBV5-4 and TRBJ1-3; 7 bases are a match to TRBD1. The CDR3 has 16 amino acids. Trimming took 1 base from V and 2 from J; bases not matched to a gene: 6. Looked up from germline, CDR1 is SGHNT and CDR2 is YYREEE (reference sequence). CDR3 residues: CASSLMGGQAGNTIYF. The CDR3 nucleotides read TGTGCCAGCAGCTTGATGGGTGGACAGGCTGGAAACACCATATATTTT.

This chain uses TRBV20-1 with TRBJ2-5; TRBD2 agrees at 7 bases. This CDR3 spans 14 amino acids. Germline lookup yields CDR1 DFQATT and CDR2 SNEGSKA (reference sequence). V was clipped by 3 bases and J by 5 bases; unmatched bases: 9. The CDR3 nucleotides read TGCAGTGCTAGTCTCGGACTAGTGTGGGAGACCCAGTACTTC. Translating gives CSASLGLVWETQYF.

This chain joins TRBV19 and TRBJ2-3; no reliable D call. The CDR3 spans 17 residues. V lost 3 bases and J 1 base, leaving 17 bases between the germline ends. CDR1 is LNHDA, CDR2 SQIVND, per germline (reference sequence). The CDR3 is CASSIPLPAMRTDTQYF. In DNA, the CDR3 is TGTGCCAGTAGTATCCCCCTCCCGGCTATGCGCACAGATACGCAGTATTTT.

The chain uses TRBV20-1 and TRBJ1-3, with D possibly matching TRBD1 (6 bases). This CDR3 has 11 amino acids. V dropped 6 bases and J dropped 8 bases, with 11 bases sitting between them. CDR1 is DFQATT and CDR2 is SNEGSKA in the germline V gene (reference sequence). The chain's CDR3 is CSASRGDTIYF. In DNA form, the CDR3 reads TGCAGTGCATCAAGGGGGGACACCATATATTTT.

The genes are TRBV7-8 and TRBJ2-4, with a possible D match to TRBD1 (6 bases). Trimming removed 5 bases from V and 6 bases from J, with 14 bases in between. The germline CDR1 and CDR2 sequences are SGHVS and FQNEAQ. This CDR3 has 14 residues. CDR3 region: CASSRGGDLNIQYF. CDR3 DNA: TGTGCCAGCAGCCGAGGGGGAGACCTAAACATTCAGTACTTC.

This chain connects TRBV2 to TRBJ2-5; D remains ambiguous. In germline, CDR1 is SNHLY, CDR2 FYNNEI. Trimming stripped 2 bases from V and 3 bases from J, with 10 bases between. This CDR3 comprises 14 residues. CDR3 loop: CASSERTAKETQYF. As DNA, the CDR3 is TGTGCCAGCAGTGAAAGGACGGCTAAAGAGACCCAGTACTTC.

The chain combines TRBV29-1 with TRBJ2-2; 9 bases match TRBD2. Germline trimming cut 0 bases from V and 3 bases from J; bases unmatched to any gene: 5. CDR3 length: 16 amino acids. Germline V gives CDR1 SQVTM, CDR2 ANQGSEA. The CDR3, as DNA: TGCAGCGTTGAAGATAGGGGGACTAGCCACACCGGGGAGCTGTTTTTT. Amino acids: CSVEDRGTSHTGELFF.

The rearrangement links TRBV13 to TRBJ2-7; 9 nucleotides line up with TRBD1. J lost 1 base, V lost 1 base, and 2 bases had no gene match. Germline V gene sequence: CDR1 PRHDT, CDR2 FYEKMQ (reference sequence). The CDR3 sequence is 15 residues long. The CDR3 nucleotides read TGTGCCAGCAGCTTAGAGGGACAGGGATCCTACGAGCAGTACTTC. This translates into CASSLEGQGSYEQYF.